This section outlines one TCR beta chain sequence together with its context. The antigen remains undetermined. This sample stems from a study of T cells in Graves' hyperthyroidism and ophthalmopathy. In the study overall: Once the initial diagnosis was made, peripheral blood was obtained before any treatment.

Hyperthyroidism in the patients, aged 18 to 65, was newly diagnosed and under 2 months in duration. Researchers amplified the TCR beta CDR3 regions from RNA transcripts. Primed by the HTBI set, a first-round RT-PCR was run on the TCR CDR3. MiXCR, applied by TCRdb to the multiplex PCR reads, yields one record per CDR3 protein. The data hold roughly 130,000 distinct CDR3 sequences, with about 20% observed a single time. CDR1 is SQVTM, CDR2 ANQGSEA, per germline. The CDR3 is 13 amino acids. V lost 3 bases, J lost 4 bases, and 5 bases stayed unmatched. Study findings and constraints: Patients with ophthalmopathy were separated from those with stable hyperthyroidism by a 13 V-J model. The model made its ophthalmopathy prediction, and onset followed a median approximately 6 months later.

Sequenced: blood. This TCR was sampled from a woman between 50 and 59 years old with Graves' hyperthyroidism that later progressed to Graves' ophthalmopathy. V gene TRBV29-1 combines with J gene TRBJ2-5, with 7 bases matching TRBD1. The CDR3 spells CSVDYRGSETQYF. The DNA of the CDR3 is TGCAGCGTTGACTACAGGGGATCAGAGACCCAGTACTTC.